This TCR beta chain was sequenced for a study of OX40 agonist ivuxolimab in advanced cancers. Study overall: Prior checkpoint blockade (anti-PD-1, anti-PD-L1 or anti-CTLA-4) was permitted; around 37% had it.

Study-level results: There was clonal expansion of CD4+ and CD8+ blood T cells by week 6 at 0.1 to 3.0 mg/kg.

V lost 7 bases and J lost 3, with 15 bases in between. The CDR3 is 13 residues long. CDR1 and CDR2 (germline): SQVTM, ANQGSEA. This clone was recorded only once. Its antigen is undetermined. The protocol was immunoSEQ multiplex PCR, while the TCRdb copy is restricted to in-frame clones and leaves out a portion. The data hold around 80,000 clones, with roughly 90% observed a single time. The rearrangement links TRBV29-1 to TRBJ2-5; maybe TRBD2 (6 bases). This sequence was found in an adult with an advanced solid tumor such as melanoma, head and neck, liver or kidney cancer. This sample comprised CD4+ or CD8+ T cells sorted from blood, obtained in a trial of the OX40 agonist ivuxolimab. The CDR3 DNA is TGCAGCGCCCGGGACTTACGGGAAGAGACCCAGTACTTC. Its translation is CSARDLREETQYF.